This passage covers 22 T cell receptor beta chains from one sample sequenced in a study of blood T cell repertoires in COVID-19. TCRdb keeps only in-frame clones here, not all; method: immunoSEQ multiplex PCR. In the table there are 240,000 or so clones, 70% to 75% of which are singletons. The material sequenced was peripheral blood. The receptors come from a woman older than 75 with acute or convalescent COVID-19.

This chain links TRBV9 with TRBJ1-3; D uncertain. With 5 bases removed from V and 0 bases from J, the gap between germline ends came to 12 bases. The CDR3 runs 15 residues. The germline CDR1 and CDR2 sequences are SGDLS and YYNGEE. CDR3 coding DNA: TGTGCCAGCAGTAAGTCCGGGGACTCTGGAAACACCATATATTTT. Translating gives CASSKSGDSGNTIYF. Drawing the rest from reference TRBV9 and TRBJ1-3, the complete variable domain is DSGVTQTPKHLITATGQRVTLRCSPRSGDLSVYWYQQSLDQGLQFLIQYYNGEERAKGNILERFSAQQFPDLHSELNLSSLELGDSALYFCASSKSGDSGNTIYFGEGSWLTVV.

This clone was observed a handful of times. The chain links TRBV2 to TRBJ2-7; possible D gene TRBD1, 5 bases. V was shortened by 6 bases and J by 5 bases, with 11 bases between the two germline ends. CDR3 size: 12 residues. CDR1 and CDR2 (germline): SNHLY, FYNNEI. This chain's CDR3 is CASRETEDEQYF. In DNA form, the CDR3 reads TGTGCCAGCAGAGAGACAGAGGACGAGCAGTACTTC.

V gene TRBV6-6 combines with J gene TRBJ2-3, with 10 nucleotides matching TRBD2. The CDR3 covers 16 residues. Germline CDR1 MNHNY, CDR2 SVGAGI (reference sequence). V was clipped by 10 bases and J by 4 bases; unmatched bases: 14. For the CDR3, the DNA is TGTGCCACCCGACTTCCGGGACTAGCGAGCGCAGATACGCAGTATTTT. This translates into CATRLPGLASADTQYF.

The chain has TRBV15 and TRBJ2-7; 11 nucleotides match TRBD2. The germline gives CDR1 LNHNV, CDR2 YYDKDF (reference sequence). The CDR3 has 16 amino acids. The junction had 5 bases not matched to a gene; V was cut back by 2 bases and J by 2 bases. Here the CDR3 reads CATSRPGTSGTYEQYF. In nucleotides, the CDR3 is TGTGCCACCAGCAGACCCGGGACTAGCGGTACCTACGAGCAGTACTTC.

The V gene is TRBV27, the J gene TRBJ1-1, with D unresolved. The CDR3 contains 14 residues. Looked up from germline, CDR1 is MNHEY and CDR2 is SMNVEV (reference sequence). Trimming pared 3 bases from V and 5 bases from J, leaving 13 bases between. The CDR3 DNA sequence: TGTGCCAGCAGTTTCAGGCAGTTATCAACTGAAGCTTTCTTT. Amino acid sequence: CASSFRQLSTEAFF.

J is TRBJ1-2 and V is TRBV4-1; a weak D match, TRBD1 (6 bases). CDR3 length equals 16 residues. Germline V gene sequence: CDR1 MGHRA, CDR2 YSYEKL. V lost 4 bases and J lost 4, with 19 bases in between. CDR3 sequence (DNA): TGCGCCAGCAGCCCCGGGGCAGGGGCCTCGGGCTATGGCTACACCTTC. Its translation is CASSPGAGASGYGYTF.

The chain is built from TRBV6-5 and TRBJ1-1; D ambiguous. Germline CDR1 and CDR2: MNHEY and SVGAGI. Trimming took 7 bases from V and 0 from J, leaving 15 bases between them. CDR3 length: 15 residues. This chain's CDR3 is CASIPPGRLNTEAFF. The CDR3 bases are TGTGCCAGCATTCCCCCGGGAAGATTGAACACTGAAGCTTTCTTT.

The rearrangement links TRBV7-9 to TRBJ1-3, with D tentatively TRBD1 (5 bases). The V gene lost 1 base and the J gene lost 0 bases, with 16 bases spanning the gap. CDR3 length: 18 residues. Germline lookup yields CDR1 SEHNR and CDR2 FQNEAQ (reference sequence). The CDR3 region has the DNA TGTGCCAGCAGCTTAGGCTTAGTCTTGGACAACTCTGGAAACACCATATATTTT. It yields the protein CASSLGLVLDNSGNTIYF. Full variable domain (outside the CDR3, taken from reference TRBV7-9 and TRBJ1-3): DTGVSQNPRHKITKRGQNVTFRCDPISEHNRLYWYRQTLGQGPEFLTYFQNEAQLEKSRLLSDRFSAERPKGSFSTLEIQRTEQGDSAMYLCASSLGLVLDNSGNTIYFGEGSWLTVV.

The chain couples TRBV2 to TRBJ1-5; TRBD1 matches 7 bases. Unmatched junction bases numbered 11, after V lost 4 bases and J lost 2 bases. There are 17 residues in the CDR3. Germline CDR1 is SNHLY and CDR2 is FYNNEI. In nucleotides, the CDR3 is TGTGCCAGCAGTGTGGACAGGACGGGGTGGGGCAATCAGCCCCAGCATTTT. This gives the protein CASSVDRTGWGNQPQHF.

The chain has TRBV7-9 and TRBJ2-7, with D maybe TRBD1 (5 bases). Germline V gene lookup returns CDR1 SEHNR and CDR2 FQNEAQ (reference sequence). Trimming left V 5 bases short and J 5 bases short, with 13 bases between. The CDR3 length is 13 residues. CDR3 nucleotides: TGTGCCAGCAGCGAAACCAGGGTTGACGAGCAGTACTTC. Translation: CASSETRVDEQYF.

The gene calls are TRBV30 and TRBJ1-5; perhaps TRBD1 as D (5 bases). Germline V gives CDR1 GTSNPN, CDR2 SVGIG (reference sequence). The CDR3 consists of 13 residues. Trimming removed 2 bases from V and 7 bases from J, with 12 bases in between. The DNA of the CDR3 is TGTGCCTGGAGTAGGCAGGGTGGACAGCCCCAGCATTTT. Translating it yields CAWSRQGGQPQHF.

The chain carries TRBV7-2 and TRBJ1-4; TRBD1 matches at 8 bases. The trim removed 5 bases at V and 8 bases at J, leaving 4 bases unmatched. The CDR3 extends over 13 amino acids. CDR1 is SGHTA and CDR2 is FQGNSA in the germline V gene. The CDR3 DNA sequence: TGTGCCAGCAGCGCTCGGACAGGGGAAAAACTGTTTTTT. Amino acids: CASSARTGEKLFF.

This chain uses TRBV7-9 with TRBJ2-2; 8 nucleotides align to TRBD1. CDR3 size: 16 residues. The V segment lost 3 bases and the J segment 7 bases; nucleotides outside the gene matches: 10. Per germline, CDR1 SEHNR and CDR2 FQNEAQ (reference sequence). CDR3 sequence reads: CASSFTMTGEDGELFF. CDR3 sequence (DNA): TGTGCCAGCAGCTTTACCATGACAGGGGAGGACGGGGAGCTGTTTTTT.

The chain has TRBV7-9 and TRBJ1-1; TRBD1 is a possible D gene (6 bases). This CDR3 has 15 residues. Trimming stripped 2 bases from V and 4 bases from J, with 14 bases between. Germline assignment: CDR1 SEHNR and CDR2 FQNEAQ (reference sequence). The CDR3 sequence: CASSLNQGRGTEAFF. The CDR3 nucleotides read TGTGCCAGCAGCTTAAACCAGGGGAGAGGCACTGAAGCTTTCTTT.

The CDR3 DNA is TGCGCCAGCGTAGGTGGGACAGGGGGTTACAATGAGCAGTTCTTC. Translated, it gives CASVGGTGGYNEQFF. The chain recombines TRBV5-1 with TRBJ2-1; 11 nucleotides agree with TRBD1. The CDR3 covers 15 residues. From germline, CDR1 is SGHRS and CDR2 YFSETQ. The J segment lost 4 bases and the V segment lost 7 bases, leaving 7 bases of the junction unmatched.

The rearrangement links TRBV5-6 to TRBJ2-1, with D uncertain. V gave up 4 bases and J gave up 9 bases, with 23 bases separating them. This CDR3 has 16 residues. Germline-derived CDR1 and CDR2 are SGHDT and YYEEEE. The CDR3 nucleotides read TGTGCCAGCAGCCCCTCGATGGTTTTCCAAGGCGGTGAGCAGTTCTTC. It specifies CASSPSMVFQGGEQFF.

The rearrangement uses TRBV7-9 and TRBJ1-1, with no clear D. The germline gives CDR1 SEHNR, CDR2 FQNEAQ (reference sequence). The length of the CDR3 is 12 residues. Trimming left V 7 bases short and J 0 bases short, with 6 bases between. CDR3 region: CASNTLNTEAFF. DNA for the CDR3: TGTGCCAGCAACACCTTGAACACTGAAGCTTTCTTT. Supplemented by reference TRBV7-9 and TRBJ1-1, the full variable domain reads DTGVSQNPRHKITKRGQNVTFRCDPISEHNRLYWYRQTLGQGPEFLTYFQNEAQLEKSRLLSDRFSAERPKGSFSTLEIQRTEQGDSAMYLCASNTLNTEAFFGQGTRLTVV.

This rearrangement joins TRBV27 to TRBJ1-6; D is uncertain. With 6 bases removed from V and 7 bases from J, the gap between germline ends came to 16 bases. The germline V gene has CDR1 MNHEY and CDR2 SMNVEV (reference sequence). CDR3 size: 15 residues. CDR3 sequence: CASRPLSRENSPLHF. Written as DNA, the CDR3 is TGTGCCAGCAGACCCCTCTCCCGCGAAAATTCACCCCTCCACTTT.

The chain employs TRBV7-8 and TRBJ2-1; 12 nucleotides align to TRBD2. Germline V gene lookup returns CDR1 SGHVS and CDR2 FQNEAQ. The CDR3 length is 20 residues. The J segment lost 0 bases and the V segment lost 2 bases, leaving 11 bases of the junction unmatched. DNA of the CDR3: TGTGCCAGCAGCTTACCCTGGACTAGCGGGGATAAAAGCTCCTACAATGAGCAGTTCTTC. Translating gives CASSLPWTSGDKSSYNEQFF. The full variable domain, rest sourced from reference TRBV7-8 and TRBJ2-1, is GAGVSQSPRYKVAKRGQDVALRCDPISGHVSLFWYQQALGQGPEFLTYFQNEAQLDKSGLPSDRFFAERPEGSVSTLKIQRTQQEDSAVYLCASSLPWTSGDKSSYNEQFFGPGTRLTVL.

CDR3 sequence: CASSLGQTIQETQYF. CDR3 coding DNA: TGCGCCAGCAGCCTGGGACAGACAATCCAAGAGACCCAGTACTTC. This chain uses TRBV5-1 with TRBJ2-5, with 7 positions matching TRBD1. The CDR3 consists of 15 residues. Trimming took 4 bases from V and 1 from J; bases not matched to a gene: 7. The V gene's germline CDR1 is SGHRS and CDR2 YFSETQ. Supplemented by reference TRBV5-1 and TRBJ2-5, the full variable domain reads KAGVTQTPRYLIKTRGQQVTLSCSPISGHRSVSWYQQTPGQGLQFLFEYFSETQRNKGNFPGRFSGRQFSNSRSEMNVSTLELGDSALYLCASSLGQTIQETQYFGPGTRLLVL.

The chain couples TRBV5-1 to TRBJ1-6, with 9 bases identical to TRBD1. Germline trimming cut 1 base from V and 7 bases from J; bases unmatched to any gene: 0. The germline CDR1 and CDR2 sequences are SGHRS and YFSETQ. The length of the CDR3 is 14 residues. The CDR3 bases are TGCGCCAGCAGCTTGACAGGGGGCAATTCACCCCTCCACTTT. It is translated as CASSLTGGNSPLHF.

The CDR3 coding sequence is TGTGCCAGCAGCGTAGACCAGGGTCGTTTTGGCTACACCTTC. Translated: CASSVDQGRFGYTF. The chain is built from TRBV9 and TRBJ1-2; D is possibly TRBD1 (5 bases). The V end was cut by 0 bases, the J end by 7 bases, with 13 bases between. CDR3 length: 14 residues. Germline values: CDR1 SGDLS, CDR2 YYNGEE.